This T cell receptor (beta chain) was documented in a study of blood T cell repertoires in COVID-19. For the study at large: Both acute and convalescent COVID-19 samples were obtained from the United States, Italy and Spain. The cDNA or gDNA used as material had been derived from T cells, B-cell-depleted T cells, or PBMCs.

Authors' data handling: Estimation of nucleated cell counts was performed using reference gene primer amplification. The assay was immunoSEQ multiplex PCR, and TCRdb's table has in-frame clones only and misses some. That table furnishes V, J and clone size, whereas the DNA furnished D and trimming. In the table there are 330,000 or so clones, roughly 90% of which are singletons. Enrolment of Seattle patients took place during active infection, and they were followed longitudinally. This receptor was identified in a woman between 55 and 75 years old with COVID-19, enrolled during active disease. Sequences were obtained from peripheral blood.

CDR3 bases: TGTGCCAGTAGTATGGGTTGGGGGCTCCTTTCCTACGAGCAGTACTTC. Amino acids: CASSMGWGLLSYEQYF. The gene calls are TRBV19 and TRBJ2-7; perhaps TRBD1 as D (6 bases). Looked up from germline, CDR1 is LNHDA and CDR2 is SQIVND (reference sequence). V lost 3 bases and J lost 1, with 16 bases in between. The CDR3 is 16 residues long.